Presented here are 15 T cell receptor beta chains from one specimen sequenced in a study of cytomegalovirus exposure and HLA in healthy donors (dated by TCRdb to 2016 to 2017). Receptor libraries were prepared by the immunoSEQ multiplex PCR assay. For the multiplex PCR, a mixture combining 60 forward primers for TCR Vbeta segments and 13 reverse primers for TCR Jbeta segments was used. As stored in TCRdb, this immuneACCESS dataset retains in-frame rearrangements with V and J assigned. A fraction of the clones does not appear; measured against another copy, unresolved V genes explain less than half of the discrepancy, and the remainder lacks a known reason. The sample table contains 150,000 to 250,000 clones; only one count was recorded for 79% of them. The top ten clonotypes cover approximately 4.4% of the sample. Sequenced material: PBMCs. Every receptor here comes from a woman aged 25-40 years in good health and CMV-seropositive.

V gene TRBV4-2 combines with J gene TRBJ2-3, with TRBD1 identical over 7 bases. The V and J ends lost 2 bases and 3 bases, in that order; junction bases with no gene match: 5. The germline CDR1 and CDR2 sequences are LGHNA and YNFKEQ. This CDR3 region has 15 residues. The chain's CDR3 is CASSQKGGGTDTQYF. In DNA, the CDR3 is TGTGCCAGCAGCCAAAAAGGGGGCGGGACAGATACGCAGTATTTT.

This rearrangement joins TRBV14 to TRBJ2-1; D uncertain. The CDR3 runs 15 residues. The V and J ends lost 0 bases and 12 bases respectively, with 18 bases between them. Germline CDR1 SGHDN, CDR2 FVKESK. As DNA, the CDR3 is TGTGCCAGCAGCCAAGATGGGTACCCCACCCGAGGGCAGTTCTTC. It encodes CASSQDGYPTRGQFF. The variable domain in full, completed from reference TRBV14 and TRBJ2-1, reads EAGVTQFPSHSVIEKGQTVTLRCDPISGHDNLYWYRRVMGKEIKFLLHFVKESKQDESGMPNNRFLAERTGGTYSTLKVQPAELEDSGVYFCASSQDGYPTRGQFFGPGTRLTVL.

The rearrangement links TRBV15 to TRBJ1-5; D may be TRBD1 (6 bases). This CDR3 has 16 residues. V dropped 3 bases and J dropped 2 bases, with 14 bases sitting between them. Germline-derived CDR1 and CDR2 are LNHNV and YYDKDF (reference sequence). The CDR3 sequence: CATSSRTGIGNQPQHF. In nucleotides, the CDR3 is TGTGCCACCAGCAGCCGAACAGGGATCGGCAATCAGCCCCAGCATTTT.

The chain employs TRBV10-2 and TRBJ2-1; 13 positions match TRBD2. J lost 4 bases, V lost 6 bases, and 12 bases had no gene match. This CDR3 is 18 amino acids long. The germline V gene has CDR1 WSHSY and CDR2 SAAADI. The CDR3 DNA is TGCGCCAGCAGGACCGGGACTAGCGGGAACACCGAGTACAATGAGCAGTTCTTC. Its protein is CASRTGTSGNTEYNEQFF.

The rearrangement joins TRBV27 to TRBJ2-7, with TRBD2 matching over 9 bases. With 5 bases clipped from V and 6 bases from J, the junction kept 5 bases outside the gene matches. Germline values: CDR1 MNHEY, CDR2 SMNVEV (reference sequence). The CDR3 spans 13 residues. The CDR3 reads CASSLAGIREQYF. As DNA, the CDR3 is TGTGCCAGCAGTCTAGCGGGAATTCGCGAGCAGTACTTC.

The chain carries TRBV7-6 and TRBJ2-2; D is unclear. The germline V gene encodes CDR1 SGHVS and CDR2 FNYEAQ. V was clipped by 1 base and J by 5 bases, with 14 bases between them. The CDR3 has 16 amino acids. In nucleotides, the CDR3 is TGTGCCAGCAGCTTAGTGCCCCCTAGAGGAACCGGGGAGCTGTTTTTT. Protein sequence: CASSLVPPRGTGELFF.

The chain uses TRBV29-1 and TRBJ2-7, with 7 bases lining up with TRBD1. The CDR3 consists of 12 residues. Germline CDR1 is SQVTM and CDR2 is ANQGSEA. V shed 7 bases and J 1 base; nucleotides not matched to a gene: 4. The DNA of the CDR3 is TGCAGCGGCCGGGACAGTTCCTACGAGCAGTACTTC. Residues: CSGRDSSYEQYF.

The DNA of the CDR3 is TGCGCCAGCAGCCTAGGGACAGTGAACACTGAAGCTTTCTTT. This sequence encodes CASSLGTVNTEAFF. The rearrangement links TRBV5-1 to TRBJ1-1; 7 positions agree with TRBD1. The CDR3 covers 14 residues. The V gene's germline CDR1 is SGHRS and CDR2 YFSETQ. J gave up 0 bases and V 4 bases, and 3 bases lay outside the gene matches.

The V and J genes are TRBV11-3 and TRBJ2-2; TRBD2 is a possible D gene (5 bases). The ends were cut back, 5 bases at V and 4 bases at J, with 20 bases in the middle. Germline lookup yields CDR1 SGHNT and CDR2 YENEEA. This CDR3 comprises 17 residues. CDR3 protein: CASSIPRDSEGTGELFF. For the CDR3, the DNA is TGTGCCAGCAGCATCCCCCGTGATTCAGAGGGCACCGGGGAGCTGTTTTTT.

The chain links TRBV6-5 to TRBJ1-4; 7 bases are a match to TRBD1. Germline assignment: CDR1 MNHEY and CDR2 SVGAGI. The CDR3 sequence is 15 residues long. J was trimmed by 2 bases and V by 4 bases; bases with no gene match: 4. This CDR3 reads CASSLNRGTNEKLFF. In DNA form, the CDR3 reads TGTGCCAGCAGTTTAAACAGGGGCACTAATGAAAAACTGTTTTTT.

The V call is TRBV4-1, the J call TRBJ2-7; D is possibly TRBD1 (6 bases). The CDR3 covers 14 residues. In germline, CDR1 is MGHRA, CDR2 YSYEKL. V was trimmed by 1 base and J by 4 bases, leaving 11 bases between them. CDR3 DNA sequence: TGCGCCAGCAGCCAAGGTAGGGGGATATACGAGCAGTACTTC. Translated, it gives CASSQGRGIYEQYF.

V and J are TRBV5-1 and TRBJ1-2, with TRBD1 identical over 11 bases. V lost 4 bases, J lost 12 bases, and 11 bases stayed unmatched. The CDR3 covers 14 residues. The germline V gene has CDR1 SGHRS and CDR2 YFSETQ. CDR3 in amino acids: CASSLDRGREGHTF. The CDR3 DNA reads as TGCGCCAGCAGCCTGGACAGGGGGCGAGAGGGCCACACCTTC.

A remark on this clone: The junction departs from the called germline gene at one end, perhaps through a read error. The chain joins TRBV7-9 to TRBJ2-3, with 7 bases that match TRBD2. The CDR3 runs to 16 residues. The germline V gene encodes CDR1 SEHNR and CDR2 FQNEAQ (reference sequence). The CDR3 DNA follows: TGTGCCAGCAGCCTAGCGGCGGGCGGGAGCACAGATACGCAGTATTTT. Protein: CASSLAAGGSTDTQYF.

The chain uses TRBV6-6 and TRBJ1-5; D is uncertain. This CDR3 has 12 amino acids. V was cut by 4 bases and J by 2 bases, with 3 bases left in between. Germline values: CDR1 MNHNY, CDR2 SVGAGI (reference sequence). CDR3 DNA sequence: TGTGCCAGCAGTTTCGGCAATCAGCCCCAGCATTTT. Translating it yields CASSFGNQPQHF.

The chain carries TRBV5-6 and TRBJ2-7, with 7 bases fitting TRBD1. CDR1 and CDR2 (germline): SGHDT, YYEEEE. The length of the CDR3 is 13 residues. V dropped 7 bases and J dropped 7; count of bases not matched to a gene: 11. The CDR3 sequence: CASSGQAGSEQYF. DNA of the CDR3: TGTGCCAGCTCAGGACAGGCCGGTTCAGAGCAGTACTTC.